The next 28 T cell receptor beta chains were all read from a single sample in a study of T-cell reconstitution after alpha-beta-depleted transplantation in children. Construction of the TCRbeta library involved unique molecular identifiers. TCRdb re-analysed the PCR reads in MiXCR, keeping a single row per CDR3 protein. The sample carries 450,000 to 600,000 distinct CDR3 sequences, about 10% recorded once. Material: PBMCs, obtained before TCRalphabeta/CD19-depleted stem cell transplant. Receptors were obtained from a child aged 2 to 15 with inherited bone marrow failure, due to receive a stem cell transplant.

With regard to this clonotype: A much larger clonotype is one base distant, so this may be a read error. The chain carries TRBV11-2 and TRBJ2-1; D gene uncertain. V dropped 2 bases and J dropped 4 bases, with 9 bases sitting between them. CDR3 length: 14 residues. Germline V gene lookup returns CDR1 SGHAT and CDR2 FQNNGV. DNA for the CDR3: TGTGCCAGCAGCTTATTCGTCGTATACAATGAGCAGTTCTTC. It encodes CASSLFVVYNEQFF.

This clonotype was recorded many times. V usage is TRBV10-3 and J usage is TRBJ2-3, with TRBD1 identical over 12 bases. The CDR3 is 18 residues long. V was pared by 0 bases and J by 4 bases, with 8 bases of the junction left unmatched. Germline V gives CDR1 ENHRY, CDR2 SYGVKD. DNA of the CDR3: TGTGCCATCAGTGAGTCGGGACAGGGGGCGATTATGTCAGATACGCAGTATTTT. Translation gives CAISESGQGAIMSDTQYF.

This clonotype was detected many times. The chain recombines TRBV29-1 with TRBJ2-2; TRBD2 agrees at 11 bases. With V trimmed by 4 bases and J by 7 bases, 8 bases remained unmatched. Germline CDR1 and CDR2: SQVTM and ANQGSEA. The CDR3 is 15 residues long. The CDR3 region has the DNA TGCAGCGTTGGAGACCTAGGACTAGCGGGCGGGGAGCTGTTTTTT. This gives the protein CSVGDLGLAGGELFF.

This clonotype has more than one count but fewer than ten. This sequence joins TRBV20-1 and TRBJ2-7; 10 nucleotides match TRBD2. This CDR3 region has 16 residues. Germline V gives CDR1 DFQATT, CDR2 SNEGSKA (reference sequence). Losses at the gene ends were 3 bases for V and 3 bases for J; bases not matched to a gene: 11. The CDR3 DNA reads TGCAGTGCTAGCAGACCTTCAGCGGGAGGGAGCTACGAGCAGTACTTC. Protein sequence: CSASRPSAGGSYEQYF.

This clonotype occurred many times. CDR3 nucleotides: TGTGCCAGCAGCCTTTTACGACAGAGAAGCTCCTACGAGCAGTACTTC. It specifies CASSLLRQRSSYEQYF. V gene TRBV6-2 or TRBV6-3 combines with J gene TRBJ2-7, with D possibly being TRBD1 (5 bases). Per germline, CDR1 MNHEY and CDR2 SVGEGT. V was trimmed by 6 bases and J by 0 bases, leaving 18 bases between them. The CDR3 has 16 residues.

Many counts were recorded for this clonotype. The CDR3 nucleotides read TGTGCCAGCAGCACAGAGCGGGAGGGCGCAGATACGCAGTATTTT. Translated, it gives CASSTEREGADTQYF. The V call is TRBV7-2, the J call TRBJ2-3; TRBD2 matches at 10 bases. Germline lookup yields CDR1 SGHTA and CDR2 FQGNSA. V lost 5 bases and J lost 4; bases outside the gene matches: 6. CDR3 size: 15 residues.

This clonotype has at least ten counts. The rearrangement joins TRBV28 to TRBJ1-4, with a weak D call TRBD1 (5 bases). Germline CDR1 MDHEN, CDR2 SYDVKM. There are 13 residues in the CDR3. V was trimmed by 11 bases and J by 8 bases, leaving 18 bases between them. The CDR3 region is CAGRDRSGEKLFF. CDR3 DNA: TGTGCCGGCCGAGACAGAAGCGGCGAAAAACTGTTTTTT.

The rearrangement uses TRBV5-4 and TRBJ2-1, with 7 bases lining up with TRBD1. This CDR3 has 17 residues. Germline V CDR1 and CDR2: SGHNT, YYREEE (reference sequence). The ends lost 2 bases at V and 2 bases at J; junction bases unmatched: 10. CDR3 region: CASSLLSTGQAYNEQFF. DNA for the CDR3: TGTGCCAGCAGCTTACTGTCCACAGGACAGGCCTACAATGAGCAGTTCTTC.

The CDR3 DNA reads as TGCGCCAGCAGCCAAGGTCCTCTCCCGGGGGATACGCAGTATTTT. The encoded protein is CASSQGPLPGDTQYF. The rearrangement joins TRBV4-3 to TRBJ2-3; possibly TRBD2 for D (5 bases). CDR3 length equals 15 residues. Germline CDR1 reads LGHNA; CDR2 reads YSLEER. V was trimmed by 1 base and J by 6 bases, leaving 14 bases between them.

This clonotype was picked up many times. In nucleotides, the CDR3 is TGCGCCAGCAGCACACGCCGGGACAATGAGCAGTTCTTC. Its protein is CASSTRRDNEQFF. The V call is TRBV4-3, the J call TRBJ2-1; no clear D. Germline CDR1 and CDR2: LGHNA and YSLEER. This CDR3 is built from 13 residues. The V end lost 5 bases, the J end lost 5 bases, and 10 bases lay between the germline ends.

This clonotype was counted ten times or more. CDR3 sequence (DNA): TGCAGTGCTGAGGGTAGGGGGACTAGCGACTCCTACGAGCAGTACTTC. It specifies CSAEGRGTSDSYEQYF. This chain joins TRBV20-1 and TRBJ2-7, with 10 bases lining up with TRBD2. V shed 5 bases, J shed 0 bases, and the junction held 10 bases outside the gene matches. This CDR3 is 16 amino acids long. The germline V gene has CDR1 DFQATT and CDR2 SNEGSKA (reference sequence).

This clonotype was detected many times. The chain links TRBV20-1 to TRBJ2-1; 8 nucleotides match TRBD1. With V trimmed by 5 bases and J by 3 bases, 9 bases remained unmatched. The germline CDR1 and CDR2 sequences are DFQATT and SNEGSKA (reference sequence). There are 15 residues in the CDR3. This CDR3 is CSAPSRTGRYNEQFF. The CDR3 region has the DNA TGCAGTGCTCCCTCACGGACAGGGCGCTACAATGAGCAGTTCTTC.

About this clonotype: This may be a read error: a much more frequent sequence differs by one nucleotide. This CDR3 is missing its conserved last phenylalanine or tryptophan, likely due to a read error. J is TRBJ1-3 and V is TRBV5-6, with D maybe TRBD1 (5 bases). The germline gives CDR1 SGHDT, CDR2 YYEEEE. The CDR3 extends over 14 amino acids. The germline V and J ends were trimmed by 4 bases and 1 base, with 9 bases remaining between them. Here the CDR3 reads CASSAGLSGNTIYS. In DNA form, the CDR3 reads TGTGCCAGCAGCGCGGGACTTTCTGGAAACACCATATATTCT.

At least ten counts were recorded for this clonotype. The V gene is TRBV10-2, the J gene TRBJ2-1, with D perhaps TRBD2 (6 bases). The V and J ends lost 2 bases and 6 bases respectively, with 11 bases between them. The CDR3 totals 14 residues. Germline V gives CDR1 WSHSY, CDR2 SAAADI. The CDR3 DNA is TGCGCCAGCAGTGAGCAACTAGCAGCCAATGAGCAGTTCTTC. Its protein product is CASSEQLAANEQFF.

This clonotype has a handful of counts. The chain is built from TRBV20-1 and TRBJ2-2; 9 bases are shared with TRBD2. V trimming: 6 bases; J trimming: 0 bases; junction bases outside the gene matches: 14. The CDR3 is 18 amino acids. Per germline, CDR1 DFQATT and CDR2 SNEGSKA (reference sequence). The CDR3 nucleotides read TGCAGTGCCCGAGGGGGTAGCGGGAGAGGGGCGAACACCGGGGAGCTGTTTTTT. Amino acids: CSARGGSGRGANTGELFF.

This clonotype was seen at least ten times. The chain uses TRBV4-3 and TRBJ2-3, with 8 bases aligning to TRBD2. Unmatched junction bases numbered 6, after V lost 3 bases and J lost 1 base. CDR1 LGHNA and CDR2 YSLEER come from the germline V gene. This CDR3 region has 16 residues. The DNA for the CDR3 is TGCGCCAGCAGCCACCTGGGGACTAGGGGCACAGATACGCAGTATTTT. It codes for CASSHLGTRGTDTQYF.

This clonotype was seen ten or more times. This sequence joins TRBV6-1 and TRBJ2-1; D not certain. V shed 4 bases and J shed 0 bases, with 16 bases lying between them. Germline V gene data show CDR1 as MNHNS and CDR2 as SASEGT. This CDR3 is built from 17 residues. CDR3 sequence (DNA): TGTGCCAGCAGTGTTCGGGCTGGCGGATACTCCTACAATGAGCAGTTCTTC. Protein sequence: CASSVRAGGYSYNEQFF.

Note on this clonotype: Since a much larger clone is just one base distant, this may be a read error. This chain uses TRBV4-3 with TRBJ2-1, with a weak D call TRBD1 (6 bases). In germline, CDR1 is LGHNA, CDR2 YSLEER. This CDR3 contains 16 residues. The CDR3 bases are TGCGCCAGCAGCCAAGTATTCGGGACAATAACAGATGAGCTGTTCTTC. Translated: CASSQVFGTITDELFF.

Many counts were recorded for this clonotype. The chain links TRBV12-3 or TRBV12-4 to TRBJ1-4; possibly TRBD1 for D (5 bases). The CDR3 runs 14 residues. V dropped 1 base and J dropped 8 bases, with 11 bases sitting between them. The CDR3 protein is CASSLVGVEEKLFF. In DNA, the CDR3 is TGTGCCAGCAGTTTAGTAGGGGTGGAGGAAAAACTGTTTTTT.

Ten or more counts support this clonotype. The rearrangement uses TRBV25-1 and TRBJ2-5; D gene unclear. The CDR3 totals 14 residues. Trimming removed 7 bases from V and 5 bases from J, with 17 bases in between. In germline, CDR1 is MGHDK, CDR2 SYGVNS. The CDR3 loop is CASTHRPGGETQYF. Here the CDR3 DNA reads TGTGCCAGCACCCATCGCCCCGGCGGCGAGACCCAGTACTTC.

Only one count was recorded for this clonotype. The V call is TRBV13, the J call TRBJ2-7; D remains unclear. The CDR3 is made up of 14 amino acids. Germline CDR1 reads PRHDT; CDR2 reads FYEKMQ (reference sequence). The germline V and J ends were trimmed by 8 bases and 0 bases, with 14 bases remaining between them. CDR3 sequence (DNA): TGTGCCAGCGGCCTTAGTCAATCCTCCTACGAGCAGTACTTC. This translates into CASGLSQSSYEQYF. Full variable domain (missing parts from reference TRBV13 and TRBJ2-7): AAGVIQSPRHLIKEKRETATLKCYPIPRHDTVYWYQQGPGQDPQFLISFYEKMQSDKGSIPDRFSAQQFSDYHSELNMSSLELGDSALYFCASGLSQSSYEQYFGPGTRLTVT.

The table lists this clonotype with many counts. This chain links TRBV5-1 with TRBJ2-1; the D call may be TRBD1 or TRBD2 (5 bases each). Germline CDR1 reads SGHRS; CDR2 reads YFSETQ. Trimming took 4 bases from V and 3 from J, leaving 14 bases between them. CDR3 length: 15 residues. Here the CDR3 DNA reads TGCGCCAGCAGCGAGCAAGGGACCAGCTACAATGAGCAGTTCTTC. It codes for CASSEQGTSYNEQFF.

With respect to this clonotype: A read error may be the cause here, since a much bigger clone is one base away. CDR3 loop: CAISESQYDGYTF. The CDR3, as DNA: TGTGCCATCAGTGAGTCGCAGTACGATGGCTACACCTTC. The J gene is TRBJ1-2, the V gene TRBV10-3; D ambiguous. The length of the CDR3 is 13 residues. In germline, CDR1 is ENHRY, CDR2 SYGVKD. Trimming shortened V by 0 bases and J by 6 bases, and 8 bases separated the two germline ends.

This clonotype was counted only a few times. The chain combines TRBV4-3 with TRBJ2-7; D gene unclear. Germline CDR1 is LGHNA and CDR2 is YSLEER. The V end lost 1 base, the J end lost 3 bases, and 13 bases lay between the germline ends. The CDR3 is 15 residues long. The CDR3 coding sequence is TGCGCCAGCAGCCAAGGTCCTCTGGTGGGCTACGAGCAGTACTTC. Its translation is CASSQGPLVGYEQYF.

The rearrangement uses TRBV19 and TRBJ1-4; D is unresolved. The germline V gene encodes CDR1 LNHDA and CDR2 SQIVND (reference sequence). The germline V and J ends were trimmed by 4 bases and 7 bases, with 13 bases remaining between them. The CDR3 is 14 amino acids. CDR3 in DNA: TGTGCCAGTAGTAGGGTCGACCCGAGTGAAAAACTGTTTTTT. Translated: CASSRVDPSEKLFF. Filled out from reference TRBV19 and TRBJ1-4, the complete variable domain reads DGGITQSPKYLFRKEGQNVTLSCEQNLNHDAMYWYRQDPGQGLRLIYYSQIVNDFQKGDIAEGYSVSREKKESFPLTVTSAQKNPTAFYLCASSRVDPSEKLFFGSGTQLSVL.

The table lists this clonotype with many counts. The chain joins TRBV12-3 or TRBV12-4 to TRBJ1-5; unclear D gene. CDR3 length equals 12 residues. The V end lost 6 bases, the J end lost 9 bases, and 12 bases lay between the germline ends. CDR3 bases: TGTGCCAGCAGGCTAAACCTTGGGCCCCAGCATTTT. It is translated as CASRLNLGPQHF.

This clonotype was seen repeatedly, ten times or more. The V gene is TRBV28, the J gene TRBJ1-5; possible D gene TRBD1, 5 bases. CDR1 is MDHEN and CDR2 is SYDVKM in the germline V gene. This CDR3 is built from 17 residues. V lost 5 bases to trimming and J lost 2 bases, with 19 bases between them. The CDR3 DNA sequence: TGTGCCAGCAGTCCCATCGGGGGACTTGGGGGCAATCAGCCCCAGCATTTT. Protein sequence: CASSPIGGLGGNQPQHF.

This sequence joins TRBV4-3 and TRBJ1-4, with D hard to call. Trimming cost V 0 bases and J 3 bases, with 14 bases left between them. This CDR3 region has 17 residues. The germline V gene has CDR1 LGHNA and CDR2 YSLEER. CDR3 protein: CASSQEGQRGANEKLFF. The CDR3 bases are TGCGCCAGCAGCCAAGAAGGTCAGCGCGGGGCTAATGAAAAACTGTTTTTT.